This T cell receptor (beta chain) originates from a study of OX40 agonist ivuxolimab in advanced cancers. Study information: Ivuxolimab, an agonistic anti-OX40 (CD134) antibody, was given to patients.

Measured with immunoSEQ multiplex PCR; TCRdb has only the in-frame clones, and not every one. Among 40,000 to 65,000 clones, about 88% were seen once, and the ten largest hold 1.5%. The CDR3 totals 15 residues. Germline V gene data show CDR1 as SNHLY and CDR2 as FYNNEI. V was clipped by 7 bases and J by 1 base; unmatched bases: 9. This chain connects TRBV2 to TRBJ2-7, with 8 bases matching TRBD1. The sequenced sample was CD4+ or CD8+ T cells sorted from blood, obtained in a trial of the OX40 agonist ivuxolimab. The sequence derives from an adult with an advanced solid tumor such as melanoma, head and neck, liver or kidney cancer. The CDR3 spells CASMREQGESYEQYF. The CDR3 region has the DNA TGTGCCAGCATGAGAGAACAGGGGGAGTCCTACGAGCAGTACTTC.